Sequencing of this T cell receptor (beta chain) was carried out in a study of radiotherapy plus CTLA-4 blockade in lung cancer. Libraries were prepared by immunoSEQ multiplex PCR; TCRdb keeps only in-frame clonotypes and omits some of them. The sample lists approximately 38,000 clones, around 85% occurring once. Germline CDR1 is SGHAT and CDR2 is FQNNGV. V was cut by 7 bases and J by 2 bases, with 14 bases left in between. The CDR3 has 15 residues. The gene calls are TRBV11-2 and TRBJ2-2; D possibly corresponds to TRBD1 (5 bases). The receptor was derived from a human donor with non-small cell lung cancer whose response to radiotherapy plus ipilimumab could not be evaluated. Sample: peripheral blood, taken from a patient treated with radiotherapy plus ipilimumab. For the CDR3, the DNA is TGTGCCAGCACCGTCCTCCAGGGTAACACCGGGGAGCTGTTTTTT. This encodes CASTVLQGNTGELFF.